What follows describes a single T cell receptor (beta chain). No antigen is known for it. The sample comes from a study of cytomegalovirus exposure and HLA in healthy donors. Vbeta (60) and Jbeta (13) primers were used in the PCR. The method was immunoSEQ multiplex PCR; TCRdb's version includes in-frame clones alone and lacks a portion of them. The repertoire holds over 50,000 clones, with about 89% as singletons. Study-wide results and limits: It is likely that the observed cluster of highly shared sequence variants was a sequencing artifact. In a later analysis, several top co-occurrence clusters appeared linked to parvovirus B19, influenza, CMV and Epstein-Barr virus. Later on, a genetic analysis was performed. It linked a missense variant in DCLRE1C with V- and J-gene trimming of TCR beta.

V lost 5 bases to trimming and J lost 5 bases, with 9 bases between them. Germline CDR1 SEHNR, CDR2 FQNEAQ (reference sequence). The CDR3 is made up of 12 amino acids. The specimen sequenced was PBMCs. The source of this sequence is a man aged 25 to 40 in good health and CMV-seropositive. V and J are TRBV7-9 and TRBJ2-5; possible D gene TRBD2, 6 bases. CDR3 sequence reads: CASSLAGETQYF. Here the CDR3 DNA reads TGTGCCAGCAGCCTCGCGGGGGAGACCCAGTACTTC.